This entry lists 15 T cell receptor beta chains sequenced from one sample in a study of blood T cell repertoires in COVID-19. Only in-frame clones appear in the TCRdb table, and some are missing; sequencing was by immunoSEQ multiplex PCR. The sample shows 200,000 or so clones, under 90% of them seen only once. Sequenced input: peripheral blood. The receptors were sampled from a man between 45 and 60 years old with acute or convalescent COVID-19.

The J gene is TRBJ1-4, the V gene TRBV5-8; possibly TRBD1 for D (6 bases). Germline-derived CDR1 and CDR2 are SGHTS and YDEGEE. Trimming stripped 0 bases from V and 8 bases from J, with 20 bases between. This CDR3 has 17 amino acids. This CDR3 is CASSLVQGPPFREKLFF. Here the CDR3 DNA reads TGTGCCAGCAGCTTGGTTCAGGGGCCTCCCTTTCGGGAAAAACTGTTTTTT.

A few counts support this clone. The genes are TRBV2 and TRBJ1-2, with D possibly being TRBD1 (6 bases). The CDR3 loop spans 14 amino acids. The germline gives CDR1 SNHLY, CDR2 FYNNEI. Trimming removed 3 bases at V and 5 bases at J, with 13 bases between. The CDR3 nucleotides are TGTGCCAGCAGTGAGGGCAGGGGAGCTTATGGCTACACCTTC. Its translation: CASSEGRGAYGYTF. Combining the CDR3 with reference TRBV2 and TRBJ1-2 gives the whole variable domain EPEVTQTPSHQVTQMGQEVILRCVPISNHLYFYWYRQILGQKVEFLVSFYNNEISEKSEIFDDQFSVERPDGSNFTLKIRSTKLEDSAMYFCASSEGRGAYGYTFGSGTRLTVV.

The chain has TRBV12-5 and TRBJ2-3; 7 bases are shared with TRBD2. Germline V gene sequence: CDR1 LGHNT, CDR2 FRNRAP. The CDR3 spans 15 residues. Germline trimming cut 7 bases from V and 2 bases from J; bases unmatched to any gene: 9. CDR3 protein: CASALGGGATDTQYF. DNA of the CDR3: TGTGCTAGTGCCCTGGGCGGGGGAGCCACAGATACGCAGTATTTT.

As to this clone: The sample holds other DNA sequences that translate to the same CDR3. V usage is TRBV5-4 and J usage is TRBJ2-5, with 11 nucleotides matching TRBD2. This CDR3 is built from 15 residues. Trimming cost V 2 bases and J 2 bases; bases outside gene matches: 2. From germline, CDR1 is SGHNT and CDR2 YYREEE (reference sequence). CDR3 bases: TGTGCCAGCAGCTTCCGACTAGCGGGGCAAGAGACCCAGTACTTC. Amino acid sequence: CASSFRLAGQETQYF.

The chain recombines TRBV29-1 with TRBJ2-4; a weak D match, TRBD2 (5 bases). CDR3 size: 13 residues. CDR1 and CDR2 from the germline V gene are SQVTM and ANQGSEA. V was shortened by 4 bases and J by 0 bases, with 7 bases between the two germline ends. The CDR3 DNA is TGCAGCGTTGCTGGACTAGCCAAAAACATTCAGTACTTC. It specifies CSVAGLAKNIQYF.

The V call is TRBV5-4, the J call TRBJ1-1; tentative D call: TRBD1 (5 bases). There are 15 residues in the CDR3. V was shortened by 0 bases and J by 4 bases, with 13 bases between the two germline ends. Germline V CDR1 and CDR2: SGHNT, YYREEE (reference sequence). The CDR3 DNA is TGTGCCAGCAGCTTGGTAGATCAGCAGGGCACTGAAGCTTTCTTT. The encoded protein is CASSLVDQQGTEAFF.

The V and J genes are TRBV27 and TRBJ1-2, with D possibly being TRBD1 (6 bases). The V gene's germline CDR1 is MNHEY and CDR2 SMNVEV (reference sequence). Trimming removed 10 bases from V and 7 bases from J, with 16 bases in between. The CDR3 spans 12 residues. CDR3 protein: CATKDRVSGYTF. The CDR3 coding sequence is TGTGCCACCAAGGACAGAGTTAGTGGCTACACCTTC.

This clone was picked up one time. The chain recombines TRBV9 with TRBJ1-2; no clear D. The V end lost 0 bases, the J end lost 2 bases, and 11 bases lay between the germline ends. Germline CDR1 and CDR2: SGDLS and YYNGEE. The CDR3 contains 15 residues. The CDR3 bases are TGTGCCAGCAGCGTAGGACTTAAAGAAAACTATGGCTACACCTTC. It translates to CASSVGLKENYGYTF. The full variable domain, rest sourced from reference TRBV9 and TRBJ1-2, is DSGVTQTPKHLITATGQRVTLRCSPRSGDLSVYWYQQSLDQGLQFLIQYYNGEERAKGNILERFSAQQFPDLHSELNLSSLELGDSALYFCASSVGLKENYGYTFGSGTRLTVV.

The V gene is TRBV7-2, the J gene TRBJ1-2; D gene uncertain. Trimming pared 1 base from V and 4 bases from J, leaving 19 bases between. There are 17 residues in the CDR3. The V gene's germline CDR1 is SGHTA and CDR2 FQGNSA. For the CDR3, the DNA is TGTGCCAGCAGCTTAGTGGTTACTGCGGGCAGCTCCTATGGCTACACCTTC. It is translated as CASSLVVTAGSSYGYTF. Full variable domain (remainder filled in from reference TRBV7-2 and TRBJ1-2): GAGVSQSPSNKVTEKGKDVELRCDPISGHTALYWYRQSLGQGLEFLIYFQGNSAPDKSGLPSDRFSAERTGGSVSTLTIQRTQQEDSAVYLCASSLVVTAGSSYGYTFGSGTRLTVV.

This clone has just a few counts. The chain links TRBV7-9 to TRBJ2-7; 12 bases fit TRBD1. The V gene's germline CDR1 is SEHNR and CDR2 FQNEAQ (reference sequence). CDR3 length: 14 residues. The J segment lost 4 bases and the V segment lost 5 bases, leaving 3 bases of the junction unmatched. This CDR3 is CASSKGQGAYEQYF. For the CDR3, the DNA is TGTGCCAGCAGCAAGGGACAGGGGGCTTACGAGCAGTACTTC.

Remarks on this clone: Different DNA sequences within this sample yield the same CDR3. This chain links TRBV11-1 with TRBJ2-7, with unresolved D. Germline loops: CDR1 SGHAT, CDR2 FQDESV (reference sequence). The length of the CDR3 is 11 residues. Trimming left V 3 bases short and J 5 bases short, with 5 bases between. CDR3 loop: CASSFTHEQYF. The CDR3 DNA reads TGTGCCAGCAGCTTTACTCACGAGCAGTACTTC.

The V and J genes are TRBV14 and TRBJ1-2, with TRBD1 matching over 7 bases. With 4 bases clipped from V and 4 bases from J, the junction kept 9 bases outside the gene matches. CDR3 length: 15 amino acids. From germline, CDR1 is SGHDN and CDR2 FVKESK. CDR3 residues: CASSPRQGITYGYTF. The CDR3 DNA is TGTGCCAGCAGCCCGCGACAGGGTATAACCTATGGCTACACCTTC.

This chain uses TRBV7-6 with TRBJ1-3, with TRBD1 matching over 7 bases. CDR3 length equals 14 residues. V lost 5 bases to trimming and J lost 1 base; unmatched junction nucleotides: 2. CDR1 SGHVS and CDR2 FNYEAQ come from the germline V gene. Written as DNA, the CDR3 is TGTGCCAGCAGCCTACAGGGGTCTGGAAACACCATATATTTT. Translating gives CASSLQGSGNTIYF. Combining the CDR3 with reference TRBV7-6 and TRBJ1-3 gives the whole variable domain GAGVSQSPRYKVTKRGQDVALRCDPISGHVSLYWYRQALGQGPEFLTYFNYEAQQDKSGLPNDRFSAERPEGSISTLTIQRTEQRDSAMYRCASSLQGSGNTIYFGEGSWLTVV.

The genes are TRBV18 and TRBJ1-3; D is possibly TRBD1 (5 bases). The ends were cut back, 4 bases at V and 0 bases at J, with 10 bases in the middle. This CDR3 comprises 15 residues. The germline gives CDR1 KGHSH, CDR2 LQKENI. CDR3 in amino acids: CASSRDLSSGNTIYF. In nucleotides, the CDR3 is TGTGCCAGCTCACGGGACTTGTCCTCTGGAAACACCATATATTTT.

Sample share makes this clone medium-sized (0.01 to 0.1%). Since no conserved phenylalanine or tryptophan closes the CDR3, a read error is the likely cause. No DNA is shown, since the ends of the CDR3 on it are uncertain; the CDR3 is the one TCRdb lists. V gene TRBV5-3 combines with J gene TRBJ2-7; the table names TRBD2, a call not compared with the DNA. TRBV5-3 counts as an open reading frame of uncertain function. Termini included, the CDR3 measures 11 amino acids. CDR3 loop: CARSLHPTRRL.